This T cell receptor (beta chain) comes out of a study of technical replicates of blood from several donors. CDR1 SGHDN and CDR2 FVKESK come from the germline V gene. This CDR3 contains 14 residues. V dropped 2 bases and J dropped 3 bases, with 10 bases sitting between them. Using immunoSEQ multiplex PCR, the repertoire was profiled, and TCRdb retains in-frame clones only, with some absent. The data hold 60,000 to 95,000 clones, with around 91% observed a single time. The V call is TRBV14, the J call TRBJ1-2; tentative D call: TRBD1 (6 bases). The TCR sequence derives from a human donor in good health. Some clones in this sample may be carry-over from other donors' samples. Sequences were obtained from T cells isolated from PBMCs. The CDR3 region has the DNA TGTGCCAGCAGCCAAACAAGGGGGTACTATGGCTACACCTTC. The encoded protein is CASSQTRGYYGYTF.